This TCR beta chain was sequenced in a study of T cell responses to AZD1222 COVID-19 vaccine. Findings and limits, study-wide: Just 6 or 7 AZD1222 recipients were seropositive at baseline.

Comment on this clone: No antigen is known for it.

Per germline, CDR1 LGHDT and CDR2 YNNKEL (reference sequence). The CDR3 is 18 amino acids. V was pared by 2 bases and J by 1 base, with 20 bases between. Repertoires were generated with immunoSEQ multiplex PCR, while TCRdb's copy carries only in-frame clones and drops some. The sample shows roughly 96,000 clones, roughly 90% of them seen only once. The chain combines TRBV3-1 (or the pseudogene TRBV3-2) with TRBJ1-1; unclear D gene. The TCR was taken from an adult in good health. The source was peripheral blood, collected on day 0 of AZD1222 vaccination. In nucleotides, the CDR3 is TGTGCCAGCAGCCAATTCCCCGTCGGGGTCGGAACGAACACTGAAGCTTTCTTT. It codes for CASSQFPVGVGTNTEAFF.